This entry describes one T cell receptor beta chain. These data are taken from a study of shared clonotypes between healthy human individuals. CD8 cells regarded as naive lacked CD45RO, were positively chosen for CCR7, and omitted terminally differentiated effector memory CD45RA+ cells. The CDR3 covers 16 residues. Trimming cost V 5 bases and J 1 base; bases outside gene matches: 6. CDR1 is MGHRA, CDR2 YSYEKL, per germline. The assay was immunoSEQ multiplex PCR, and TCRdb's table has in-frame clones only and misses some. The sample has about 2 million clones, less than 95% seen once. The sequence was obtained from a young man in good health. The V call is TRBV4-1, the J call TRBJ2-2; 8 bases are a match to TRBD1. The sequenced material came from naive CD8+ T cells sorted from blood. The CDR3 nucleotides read TGCGCCAGCAGCTTACAGGGGGATGGGAACACCGGGGAGCTGTTTTTT. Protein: CASSLQGDGNTGELFF.